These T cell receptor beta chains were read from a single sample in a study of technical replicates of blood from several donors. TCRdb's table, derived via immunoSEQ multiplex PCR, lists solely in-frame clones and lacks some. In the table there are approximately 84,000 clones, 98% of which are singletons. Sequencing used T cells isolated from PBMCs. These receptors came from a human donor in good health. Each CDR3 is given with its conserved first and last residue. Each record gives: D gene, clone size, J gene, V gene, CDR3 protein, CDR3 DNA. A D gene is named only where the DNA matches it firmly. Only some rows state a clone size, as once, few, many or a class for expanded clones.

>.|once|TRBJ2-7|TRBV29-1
CSAGANSYEQYF
TGCAGTGCGGGGGCCAACTCCTACGAGCAGTACTTC
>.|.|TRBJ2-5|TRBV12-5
CASGLGWRETQYF
TGTGCTAGTGGTTTGGGATGGAGGGAGACCCAGTACTTC
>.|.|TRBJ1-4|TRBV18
CASSPLSGVRGEKLFF
TGTGCCAGCTCACCGCTATCAGGGGTTAGAGGTGAAAAACTGTTTTTT
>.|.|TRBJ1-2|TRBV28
CASRTRGRGTDGYTF
TGTGCCAGCAGGACCCGTGGCAGGGGAACGGATGGCTACACCTTC
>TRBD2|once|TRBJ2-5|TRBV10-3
CATGAGGRGETQYF
TGTGCCACCGGAGCGGGGGGGCGCGGAGAGACCCAGTACTTC
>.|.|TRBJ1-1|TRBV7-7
CASSFNLNTEAFF
TGTGCCAGCAGCTTTAATCTGAACACTGAAGCTTTCTTT
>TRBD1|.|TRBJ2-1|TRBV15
CATSPHRDRAYNEQFF
TGTGCCACCAGCCCCCACCGGGACAGAGCCTACAATGAGCAGTTCTTC
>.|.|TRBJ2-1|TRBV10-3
CAISVGEYNEQFF
TGTGCCATCAGTGTTGGAGAATACAATGAGCAGTTCTTC
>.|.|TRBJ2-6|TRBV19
CASSTRGSSGANVLTF
TGTGCCAGTAGTACTAGGGGAAGCTCTGGGGCCAACGTCCTGACTTTC
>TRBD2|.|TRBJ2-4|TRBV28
CASSPTGPAGVQHKNIQYF
TGTGCCAGCAGTCCCACCGGGCCGGCGGGGGTACAGCACAAAAACATTCAGTACTTC
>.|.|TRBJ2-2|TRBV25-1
CASNTHRDTGELFF
TGTGCCAGCAATACCCACAGGGACACCGGGGAGCTGTTTTTT
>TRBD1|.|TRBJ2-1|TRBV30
CAWKGTGNNEQFF
TGTGCCTGGAAAGGGACAGGTAACAATGAGCAGTTCTTC
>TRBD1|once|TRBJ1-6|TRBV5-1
CASSFGTGGPWTLHF
TGCGCCAGCAGCTTTGGGACAGGGGGCCCCTGGACCCTCCACTTT
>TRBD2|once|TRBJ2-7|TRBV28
CASSSSGGRREQYF
TGTGCCAGCAGTTCTAGCGGGGGACGCCGCGAGCAGTACTTC
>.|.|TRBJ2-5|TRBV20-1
CSAFGGTQYF
TGCAGTGCCTTCGGTGGGACCCAGTACTTC
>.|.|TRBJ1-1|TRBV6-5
CASSYTPGEKYTEAFF
TGTGCCAGCAGTTACACGCCGGGTGAAAAATACACTGAAGCTTTCTTT